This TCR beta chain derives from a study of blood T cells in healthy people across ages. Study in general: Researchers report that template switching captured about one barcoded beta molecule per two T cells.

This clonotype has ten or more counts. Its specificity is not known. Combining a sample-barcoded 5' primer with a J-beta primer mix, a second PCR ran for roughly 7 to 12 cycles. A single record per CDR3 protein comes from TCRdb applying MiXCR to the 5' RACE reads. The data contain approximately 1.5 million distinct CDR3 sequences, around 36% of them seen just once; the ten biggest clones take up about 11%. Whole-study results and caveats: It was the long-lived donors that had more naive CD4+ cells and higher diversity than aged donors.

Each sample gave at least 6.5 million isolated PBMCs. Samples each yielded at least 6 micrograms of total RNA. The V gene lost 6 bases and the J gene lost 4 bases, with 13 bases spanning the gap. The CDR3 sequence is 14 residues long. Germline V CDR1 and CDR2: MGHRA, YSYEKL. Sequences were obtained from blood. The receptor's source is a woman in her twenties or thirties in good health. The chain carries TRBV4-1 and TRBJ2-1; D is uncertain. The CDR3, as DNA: TGCGCCAGCAGGTCCCGAGTAGGGTACAATGAGCAGTTCTTC. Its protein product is CASRSRVGYNEQFF.